Described below is a single T cell receptor (beta chain) sequence and its context. Antigen specificity is unknown. The entry originates in a study of Graves' ophthalmopathy and Graves' hyperthyroidism. Study conclusions and caveats: The 13-signature model separated ophthalmopathy from stable hyperthyroidism at 85% to 90% sensitivity and nearly 82% specificity.

Trimming took 6 bases from V and 1 from J, leaving 15 bases between them. The CDR3 has 16 residues. CDR1 is KGHSH, CDR2 LQKENI, per germline. For repertoire sequencing, the TCR beta CDR3 regions were amplified from RNA transcripts. HTBI primers served in a first-round RT-PCR, which a second-round multiplex PCR followed. In TCRdb, the multiplex PCR reads were re-called with MiXCR into one record per CDR3 protein. Seen here are about 220,000 distinct CDR3 sequences, roughly 21% observed once, and the top ten hold roughly 45%. Sampling over 8 ml of fresh peripheral blood provided the PBMCs. The sequenced sample was peripheral blood. The J gene is TRBJ2-2, the V gene TRBV18; TRBD2 is a possible D gene (5 bases). The TCR comes from a woman aged 45-65 years with Graves' ophthalmopathy. CDR3 region: CASSSVSGGNTGELFF. CDR3 sequence (DNA): TGTGCCAGCTCCTCAGTAAGCGGAGGGAACACCGGGGAGCTGTTTTTT.